One and the same sample provided the 26 T cell receptor beta chains below, sequenced in a study of T cells in Graves' hyperthyroidism and ophthalmopathy. Amplified TCR beta CDR3 regions derived from RNA transcripts. The HTBI set primed first-round TCR CDR3 RT-PCR. MiXCR was run by TCRdb on the multiplex PCR reads, yielding one entry per CDR3 protein. The sample lists a few hundred thousand distinct CDR3 sequences, approximately 15% occurring once. Sequenced: blood. Receptors originate from a woman aged 25 to 45 with Graves' hyperthyroidism.

This clonotype was observed at least ten times. The gene calls are TRBV20-1 and TRBJ2-5, with 9 nucleotides matching TRBD2. Germline V gene data show CDR1 as DFQATT and CDR2 as SNEGSKA (reference sequence). This CDR3 comprises 15 residues. With V trimmed by 5 bases and J by 5 bases, 12 bases remained unmatched. CDR3 in amino acids: CSAPRGTSGRETQYF. CDR3 in DNA: TGCAGTGCTCCCCGGGGTACTAGCGGGCGGGAGACCCAGTACTTC.

This clonotype was counted only a few times. The chain is built from TRBV7-2 and TRBJ2-7, with 8 bases matching TRBD2. The CDR3 totals 14 residues. Trimming cost V 5 bases and J 5 bases; bases outside gene matches: 8. Germline V CDR1 and CDR2: SGHTA, FQGNSA. CDR3: CASSPHQAGDEQYF. The CDR3 DNA sequence: TGTGCCAGCAGCCCTCACCAAGCGGGAGACGAGCAGTACTTC. Variable domain in full (rest from reference TRBV7-2 and TRBJ2-7): GAGVSQSPSNKVTEKGKDVELRCDPISGHTALYWYRQSLGQGLEFLIYFQGNSAPDKSGLPSDRFSAERTGGSVSTLTIQRTQQEDSAVYLCASSPHQAGDEQYFGPGTRLTVT.

This clonotype was seen more than once but under ten times. The J gene is TRBJ1-2, the V gene TRBV15; 7 bases line up with TRBD1. Trimming removed 0 bases from V and 6 bases from J; junction bases left unmatched: 10. Looked up from germline, CDR1 is LNHNV and CDR2 is YYDKDF (reference sequence). CDR3 length equals 16 residues. The CDR3 loop reads CATSRDTPGGADGYTF. CDR3 DNA sequence: TGTGCCACCAGCAGAGATACCCCAGGGGGGGCGGATGGCTACACCTTC.

This clonotype has at least ten counts. The chain has TRBV6-1 and TRBJ1-2; D unclear. Trimming took off 5 bases at V and 8 bases at J, with 21 bases between the two ends. Germline CDR1 reads MNHNS; CDR2 reads SASEGT. This CDR3 region has 15 residues. CDR3 in amino acids: CASSYIASGGFGYTF. DNA for the CDR3: TGTGCCAGCAGTTACATAGCTTCAGGAGGGTTCGGCTACACCTTC.

The table lists this clonotype with a few counts. This rearrangement joins TRBV29-1 to TRBJ2-7; the D gene is possibly TRBD1 (6 bases). Germline V lookup: CDR1 SQVTM, CDR2 ANQGSEA. This CDR3 has 13 residues. V lost 5 bases and J lost 2, with 13 bases in between. CDR3 coding DNA: TGCAGCGTTCGAGGGACAAACGCCTACGAGCAGTACTTC. Translating it yields CSVRGTNAYEQYF.

This clonotype was recorded many times. V and J are TRBV12-3 or TRBV12-4 and TRBJ1-2, with 9 bases identical to TRBD1. The CDR3 extends over 16 amino acids. The V and J ends lost 1 base and 4 bases, in that order; junction bases with no gene match: 7. For the CDR3, the DNA is TGTGCCAGCAGTTTAGGGACAGGGGCGACTGGCTATGGCTACACCTTC. Protein: CASSLGTGATGYGYTF.

This clonotype occurred many times. The chain is built from TRBV7-9 and TRBJ1-5; TRBD1 aligns across 9 bases. Germline assignment: CDR1 SEHNR and CDR2 FQNEAQ (reference sequence). The V segment lost 1 base and the J segment 4 bases; nucleotides outside the gene matches: 5. The CDR3 is made up of 16 amino acids. CDR3 coding DNA: TGTGCCAGCAGCTTAGGTGGGACAGGGTGGAATCAGCCCCAGCATTTT. It encodes CASSLGGTGWNQPQHF. The complete variable domain, with remaining parts taken from reference TRBV7-9 and TRBJ1-5, reads DTGVSQNPRHKITKRGQNVTFRCDPISEHNRLYWYRQTLGQGPEFLTYFQNEAQLEKSRLLSDRFSAERPKGSFSTLEIQRTEQGDSAMYLCASSLGGTGWNQPQHFGDGTRLSIL.

CDR3 DNA sequence: TGCAGTGCTAGAGACTCTCTAGCGGGAGTATTCTACGAGCAGTACTTC. Translation: CSARDSLAGVFYEQYF. The rearrangement joins TRBV20-1 to TRBJ2-7; 10 nucleotides align to TRBD2. The CDR3 extends over 16 amino acids. Trimming at V came to 0 bases and at J to 3 bases, leaving 8 bases not matched to a gene. CDR1 and CDR2 (germline): DFQATT, SNEGSKA (reference sequence).

This clonotype was seen at least ten times. The rearrangement uses TRBV11-2 and TRBJ2-1; D ambiguous. V was cut by 3 bases and J by 6 bases, with 9 bases left in between. The CDR3 contains 13 residues. Germline CDR1 is SGHAT and CDR2 is FQNNGV. Written as DNA, the CDR3 is TGTGCCAGCAGCTTCCTGGGCGGCAATGAGCAGTTCTTC. Translated: CASSFLGGNEQFF.

This clonotype was observed many times. The J gene is TRBJ1-1, the V gene TRBV7-9, with D perhaps TRBD1 (6 bases). The CDR3 totals 12 residues. The V end was cut by 6 bases, the J end by 5 bases, with 10 bases between. Looked up from germline, CDR1 is SEHNR and CDR2 is FQNEAQ (reference sequence). CDR3 nucleotides: TGTGCCAGCAGTTTGACAGGAACTGAAGCTTTCTTT. It specifies CASSLTGTEAFF.

The V call is TRBV7-8, the J call TRBJ2-7, with 8 bases fitting TRBD2. The CDR3 has 18 residues. V lost 7 bases and J lost 2; bases outside the gene matches: 19. Looked up from germline, CDR1 is SGHVS and CDR2 is FQNEAQ. CDR3 DNA sequence: TGTGCCAGCAATGAATCCCCGAGACTAGCGCCAATTCCCTACGAGCAGTACTTC. Amino acid sequence: CASNESPRLAPIPYEQYF.

This clonotype has ten or more counts. V usage is TRBV7-9 and J usage is TRBJ2-7, with TRBD1 matching over 7 bases. With V trimmed by 11 bases and J by 7 bases, 11 bases remained unmatched. This CDR3 has 12 amino acids. The germline V gene encodes CDR1 SEHNR and CDR2 FQNEAQ (reference sequence). This CDR3 is CAASDRDGEQYF. CDR3 bases: TGTGCCGCAAGTGACAGGGACGGGGAGCAGTACTTC.

Only a few counts were recorded for this clonotype. The chain combines TRBV5-5 with TRBJ1-1, with D perhaps matching TRBD1 (5 bases). This CDR3 spans 14 amino acids. Germline V lookup: CDR1 SGHKS, CDR2 YYEKEE (reference sequence). Trimming stripped 4 bases from V and 10 bases from J, with 20 bases between. The CDR3, as DNA: TGTGCCAGCAGCCGAGACCTGGGACGGACCGTAGCTTTCTTT. Amino acids: CASSRDLGRTVAFF.

This clonotype was seen a handful of times. The chain is built from TRBV7-2 and TRBJ2-1, with D possibly being TRBD2 (6 bases). This CDR3 is 16 amino acids long. Germline V gives CDR1 SGHTA, CDR2 FQGNSA. V was pared by 2 bases and J by 2 bases, with 13 bases between. CDR3 amino acids: CASSLYRASAYNEQFF. In nucleotides, the CDR3 is TGTGCCAGCAGCTTATATCGGGCTAGCGCCTACAATGAGCAGTTCTTC. The variable domain in full, completed from reference TRBV7-2 and TRBJ2-1, reads GAGVSQSPSNKVTEKGKDVELRCDPISGHTALYWYRQSLGQGLEFLIYFQGNSAPDKSGLPSDRFSAERTGGSVSTLTIQRTQQEDSAVYLCASSLYRASAYNEQFFGPGTRLTVL.

This clonotype was counted only a few times. V is TRBV19 and J is TRBJ1-1, with D unclear. Germline V gene lookup returns CDR1 LNHDA and CDR2 SQIVND (reference sequence). CDR3 length: 14 residues. Trimming left V 10 bases short and J 3 bases short, with 18 bases between. CDR3 in amino acids: CATRTRAGYTEAFF. The CDR3 DNA reads as TGTGCCACCCGGACTCGAGCGGGATACACTGAAGCTTTCTTT.

In this sample, this clonotype turned up many times. The V call is TRBV6-5, the J call TRBJ2-7; weak D call: TRBD1 (5 bases). CDR1 MNHEY and CDR2 SVGAGI come from the germline V gene. V was shortened by 2 bases and J by 0 bases, with 26 bases between the two germline ends. CDR3 size: 20 residues. The CDR3 loop reads CASSYHRLQQDLYSSYEQYF. The CDR3 DNA is TGTGCCAGCAGTTACCATCGGCTTCAACAGGACCTATACAGCTCCTACGAGCAGTACTTC.

This clonotype was seen repeatedly, ten times or more. V usage is TRBV7-3 and J usage is TRBJ1-1; 7 bases agree with TRBD1. The V gene end was trimmed by 5 bases and the J gene end by 5 bases; junction bases not matched to a gene: 14. The V gene's germline CDR1 is SGHTA and CDR2 FQGTGA. CDR3 length: 16 residues. CDR3 sequence: CASSADGKGAGTEAFF. The DNA of the CDR3 is TGTGCCAGCAGCGCCGATGGAAAGGGGGCAGGAACTGAAGCTTTCTTT.

The rearrangement joins TRBV20-1 to TRBJ1-2, with D unclear. The germline V gene encodes CDR1 DFQATT and CDR2 SNEGSKA (reference sequence). V was clipped by 6 bases and J by 0 bases, with 11 bases between them. CDR3 size: 13 residues. This chain's CDR3 is CSAITRANYGYTF. DNA for the CDR3: TGCAGTGCAATTACACGGGCTAACTATGGCTACACCTTC.

V gene TRBV6-1 combines with J gene TRBJ2-5; 7 positions match TRBD2. The CDR3 covers 15 residues. With V trimmed by 6 bases and J by 2 bases, 9 bases remained unmatched. The germline V gene has CDR1 MNHNS and CDR2 SASEGT. Here the CDR3 DNA reads TGTGCCAGCAGCGATCCCAGTAGCGGGCAAGAGACCCAGTACTTC. Translated, it gives CASSDPSSGQETQYF.

This clonotype was detected ten times or more. The chain has TRBV9 and TRBJ1-1; TRBD1 is a possible D gene (6 bases). The CDR3 length is 15 residues. Trimming removed 0 bases at V and 4 bases at J, with 13 bases between. Germline V gene data show CDR1 as SGDLS and CDR2 as YYNGEE. In DNA form, the CDR3 reads TGTGCCAGCAGCGTAGGTACAGGGTGGGGCACTGAAGCTTTCTTT. It specifies CASSVGTGWGTEAFF.

This chain connects TRBV5-6 to TRBJ2-5; D might be TRBD1 or TRBD2, each matching 5 bases. The V gene lost 4 bases and the J gene lost 1 base, with 11 bases spanning the gap. CDR1 SGHDT and CDR2 YYEEEE come from the germline V gene. The CDR3 runs 14 residues. CDR3 loop: CASSRTGTQETQYF. CDR3 coding DNA: TGTGCCAGCAGCCGAACCGGGACCCAAGAGACCCAGTACTTC. The whole variable domain, filled in from reference TRBV5-6 and TRBJ2-5, reads DAGVTQSPTHLIKTRGQQVTLRCSPKSGHDTVSWYQQALGQGPQFIFQYYEEEERQRGNFPDRFSGHQFPNYSSELNVNALLLGDSALYLCASSRTGTQETQYFGPGTRLLVL.

This clonotype has a count of ten or more. The rearrangement uses TRBV28 and TRBJ1-4; 9 bases agree with TRBD1. The germline gives CDR1 MDHEN, CDR2 SYDVKM. The V segment lost 3 bases and the J segment 6 bases; nucleotides outside the gene matches: 8. The CDR3 totals 16 residues. CDR3 amino acids: CASSFPGQGRDEKLFF. CDR3 sequence (DNA): TGTGCCAGCAGTTTCCCGGGACAGGGACGCGATGAAAAACTGTTTTTT.

This clonotype was counted ten times or more. The chain couples TRBV2 to TRBJ2-7; D unclear. The CDR3 is 14 amino acids. CDR1 is SNHLY, CDR2 FYNNEI, per germline. Between the trimmed V and J ends, which lost 7 bases and 1 base, there was a span of 14 bases. For the CDR3, the DNA is TGTGCCAGCATAGGTCTAGTCGGATCCTACGAGCAGTACTTC. Translating it yields CASIGLVGSYEQYF.

The count of this clonotype is one. V and J are TRBV5-1 and TRBJ2-7; 10 positions match TRBD1. This CDR3 has 15 amino acids. The germline gives CDR1 SGHRS, CDR2 YFSETQ. The junction had 8 bases not matched to a gene; V was cut back by 4 bases and J by 4 bases. This CDR3 is CASSLDRDRGYEQYF. The CDR3, as DNA: TGCGCCAGCAGCCTGGATCGGGACAGGGGATACGAGCAGTACTTC. The complete variable domain, with remaining parts taken from reference TRBV5-1 and TRBJ2-7, reads KAGVTQTPRYLIKTRGQQVTLSCSPISGHRSVSWYQQTPGQGLQFLFEYFSETQRNKGNFPGRFSGRQFSNSRSEMNVSTLELGDSALYLCASSLDRDRGYEQYFGPGTRLTVT.

As for this clonotype: A much larger clone differs by one base, so this may be a read error. The chain combines TRBV29-1 with TRBJ2-7, with 14 bases matching TRBD2. Germline V gene data show CDR1 as SQVTM and CDR2 as ANQGSEA. This CDR3 spans 14 amino acids. J was trimmed by 6 bases and V by 6 bases; bases with no gene match: 7. This CDR3 is CSVEGLAGACEQYF. As DNA, the CDR3 is TGCAGCGTGGAGGGACTAGCGGGAGCCTGCGAGCAGTACTTC.

This clonotype was counted many times. The chain couples TRBV20-1 to TRBJ2-1, with 7 bases aligning to TRBD1. This CDR3 has 13 residues. The ends lost 2 bases at V and 6 bases at J; junction bases unmatched: 4. Germline CDR1 reads DFQATT; CDR2 reads SNEGSKA (reference sequence). The CDR3 loop is CSARQGVGNEQFF. The CDR3 region has the DNA TGCAGTGCTAGACAGGGGGTGGGCAATGAGCAGTTCTTC.